A single sample is the source of the 19 T cell receptor beta chains below, sequenced in a study of T-cell memory formation after mild COVID-19. TCRdb called the 5' RACE reads again in MiXCR, with one record for every CDR3 protein. The repertoire holds fewer than 300,000 distinct CDR3 sequences, over 15% seen once, with around 23% in the top ten. The material sequenced was PBMCs or a T cell subset sorted from them (not recorded which). These receptors all stem from a young man who had mild COVID-19 (a few samples of this study predate the infection). Cell type and time point are not known.

V is TRBV12-3 or TRBV12-4 and J is TRBJ2-1; possible D gene TRBD2, 5 bases. The CDR3 contains 15 residues. Trimming pared 3 bases from V and 7 bases from J, leaving 16 bases between. The chain's CDR3 is CASSFGPPSGNEQFF. DNA for the CDR3: TGTGCCAGCAGTTTCGGTCCTCCATCGGGGAATGAGCAGTTCTTC.

This clonotype has just a few counts. The chain recombines TRBV4-1 with TRBJ2-1; D ambiguous. Trimming shortened V by 3 bases and J by 7 bases, and 10 bases separated the two germline ends. Germline values: CDR1 MGHRA, CDR2 YSYEKL. This CDR3 contains 13 residues. DNA of the CDR3: TGCGCCAGCAGCCAGCCCGACTTAAATGAGCAGTTCTTC. Protein sequence: CASSQPDLNEQFF.

This clonotype was seen a few times. The chain uses TRBV6-1 and TRBJ2-3; TRBD1 aligns across 10 bases. Germline CDR1 MNHNS, CDR2 SASEGT. CDR3 length equals 15 residues. The trim removed 7 bases at V and 3 bases at J, leaving 7 bases unmatched. CDR3 DNA sequence: TGTGCCAGCAAACCGGGACAGGGGTGGACAGATACGCAGTATTTT. It codes for CASKPGQGWTDTQYF.

This clonotype was found many times. The rearrangement links TRBV7-2 to TRBJ2-3; 7 bases fit TRBD2. This CDR3 has 14 amino acids. J lost 4 bases, V lost 5 bases, and 6 bases had no gene match. Germline V gene sequence: CDR1 SGHTA, CDR2 FQGNSA. CDR3 coding DNA: TGTGCCAGCAGCCCCTCGGGGGGTCCAGATACGCAGTATTTT. Its translation is CASSPSGGPDTQYF.

This chain connects TRBV4-3 to TRBJ1-3; possibly TRBD1 for D (5 bases). The germline V gene has CDR1 LGHNA and CDR2 YSLEER. This CDR3 is built from 14 residues. V lost 1 base, J lost 2 bases, and 6 bases lay in between. CDR3 in amino acids: CASSQGRAGNTIYF. The CDR3 DNA reads TGCGCCAGCAGCCAAGGCAGGGCTGGAAACACCATATATTTT.

This clonotype turned up a few times. The chain links TRBV6-5 to TRBJ1-5; perhaps TRBD1 as D (6 bases). In germline, CDR1 is MNHEY, CDR2 SVGAGI. CDR3 size: 16 residues. V lost 2 bases to trimming and J lost 1 base, with 12 bases between them. The CDR3 DNA is TGTGCCAGCAGTTACGCAGGGGCGGGAAGCAATCAGCCCCAGCATTTT. Protein product: CASSYAGAGSNQPQHF.

This clonotype has more than one count but fewer than ten. This chain uses TRBV5-1 with TRBJ2-2; 7 bases line up with TRBD1. The CDR3 contains 14 residues. Germline V gives CDR1 SGHRS, CDR2 YFSETQ. The V gene end was trimmed by 4 bases and the J gene end by 7 bases; junction bases not matched to a gene: 7. The CDR3 is CASSEGQSGGELFF. CDR3 coding DNA: TGCGCCAGCAGCGAGGGACAGTCGGGCGGGGAGCTGTTTTTT.

This chain connects TRBV7-9 to TRBJ1-6; 9 bases match TRBD1. V lost 10 bases and J lost 5; bases outside the gene matches: 9. This CDR3 is built from 15 residues. Looked up from germline, CDR1 is SEHNR and CDR2 is FQNEAQ (reference sequence). The CDR3, as DNA: TGTGCCACAACCGTCGGGACAGGGAATAATTCACCCCTCCACTTT. Amino acid sequence: CATTVGTGNNSPLHF. The whole variable domain, remainder taken from reference TRBV7-9 and TRBJ1-6, is DTGVSQNPRHKITKRGQNVTFRCDPISEHNRLYWYRQTLGQGPEFLTYFQNEAQLEKSRLLSDRFSAERPKGSFSTLEIQRTEQGDSAMYLCATTVGTGNNSPLHFGNGTRLTVT.

The chain has TRBV7-2 and TRBJ2-2, with 10 bases fitting TRBD1. The germline CDR1 and CDR2 sequences are SGHTA and FQGNSA. Trimming removed 6 bases from V and 6 bases from J; junction bases left unmatched: 7. The CDR3 length is 15 residues. The CDR3 protein is CASRPTGTGAGELFF. CDR3 DNA: TGTGCCAGCAGACCGACCGGGACAGGGGCCGGGGAGCTGTTTTTT.

In its sample, this clonotype was seen many times. The chain is built from TRBV10-3 and TRBJ2-5; D uncertain. This CDR3 region has 11 residues. The ends were cut back, 3 bases at V and 8 bases at J, with 7 bases in the middle. Germline values: CDR1 ENHRY, CDR2 SYGVKD. The CDR3 spells CAISDGLTQYF. The DNA for the CDR3 is TGTGCCATCAGTGATGGGTTAACCCAGTACTTC.

This chain links TRBV5-1 with TRBJ2-5, with TRBD2 as a possible D gene (6 bases). The germline V and J ends were trimmed by 3 bases and 1 base, with 16 bases remaining between them. CDR1 is SGHRS, CDR2 YFSETQ, per germline. The CDR3 consists of 16 residues. DNA for the CDR3: TGCGCCAGCAGCTCACTACCGGGAGCCCTCCAAGAGACCCAGTACTTC. Amino acid sequence: CASSSLPGALQETQYF.

A few counts support this clonotype. The genes are TRBV6-5 and TRBJ1-1, with D possibly being TRBD1 (6 bases). The CDR3 covers 12 residues. With 8 bases removed from V and 5 bases from J, the gap between germline ends came to 12 bases. Germline CDR1 reads MNHEY; CDR2 reads SVGAGI. The CDR3 bases are TGTGCCAGCGCCCAGGGGTGGACTGAAGCTTTCTTT. Translating it yields CASAQGWTEAFF.

The chain carries TRBV10-3 and TRBJ2-1; 9 bases match TRBD1. The CDR3 contains 16 residues. Germline V gene sequence: CDR1 ENHRY, CDR2 SYGVKD. The V segment lost 4 bases and the J segment 0 bases; nucleotides outside the gene matches: 4. CDR3 sequence (DNA): TGTGCCATCAGTGGGGGACAGGGTGTCTCCTACAATGAGCAGTTCTTC. Translation gives CAISGGQGVSYNEQFF.

The sample holds a few counts of this clonotype. The chain has TRBV3-1 and TRBJ2-7, with 7 positions matching TRBD1. This CDR3 is built from 16 residues. V was pared by 0 bases and J by 5 bases, with 10 bases of the junction left unmatched. The germline V gene encodes CDR1 LGHDT and CDR2 YNNKEL (reference sequence). Written as DNA, the CDR3 is TGTGCCAGCAGCCAAGATCGCCCAGGGGGTGCAGACGAGCAGTACTTC. This encodes CASSQDRPGGADEQYF.

The chain is built from TRBV5-8 and TRBJ2-3; 8 bases map to TRBD1. The trim removed 5 bases at V and 2 bases at J, leaving 1 base unmatched. There are 13 residues in the CDR3. Germline loops: CDR1 SGHTS, CDR2 YDEGEE. The CDR3 here is CASRQGATDTQYF. CDR3 nucleotides: TGTGCCAGCAGGCAGGGGGCCACAGATACGCAGTATTTT.

This chain connects TRBV7-2 to TRBJ2-2; D call uncertain. CDR3 size: 16 residues. Deletions cut 1 base from V and 0 bases from J, with 9 bases between. Germline CDR1 reads SGHTA; CDR2 reads FQGNSA. Here the CDR3 reads CASSLVGSSNTGELFF. The CDR3 nucleotides are TGTGCCAGCAGCTTAGTTGGCAGTTCGAACACCGGGGAGCTGTTTTTT.

V and J are TRBV10-3 and TRBJ2-1; D is possibly TRBD1 (5 bases). The CDR3 spans 14 residues. Germline assignment: CDR1 ENHRY and CDR2 SYGVKD. Trimming left V 6 bases short and J 7 bases short, with 16 bases between. CDR3 coding DNA: TGTGCCATCAGGGAATCCTACAGGTTAAATGAGCAGTTCTTC. As protein: CAIRESYRLNEQFF.

This clonotype was recorded at least ten times. The J gene is TRBJ2-7, the V gene TRBV20-1, with 8 bases fitting TRBD2. The CDR3 spans 14 residues. CDR1 is DFQATT and CDR2 is SNEGSKA in the germline V gene (reference sequence). V gave up 6 bases and J gave up 2 bases; unmatched junction bases: 9. CDR3 DNA: TGCAGTGCATTGAGCGGGGGCCTGACCTACGAGCAGTACTTC. This encodes CSALSGGLTYEQYF.

The chain couples TRBV3-1 to TRBJ2-5; 8 bases match TRBD1. The ends lost 3 bases at V and 5 bases at J; junction bases unmatched: 11. Germline CDR1 LGHDT, CDR2 YNNKEL (reference sequence). The CDR3 has 16 amino acids. CDR3 in amino acids: CASSQSPQGADETQYF. CDR3 nucleotides: TGTGCCAGCAGCCAGTCCCCCCAGGGGGCGGATGAGACCCAGTACTTC.